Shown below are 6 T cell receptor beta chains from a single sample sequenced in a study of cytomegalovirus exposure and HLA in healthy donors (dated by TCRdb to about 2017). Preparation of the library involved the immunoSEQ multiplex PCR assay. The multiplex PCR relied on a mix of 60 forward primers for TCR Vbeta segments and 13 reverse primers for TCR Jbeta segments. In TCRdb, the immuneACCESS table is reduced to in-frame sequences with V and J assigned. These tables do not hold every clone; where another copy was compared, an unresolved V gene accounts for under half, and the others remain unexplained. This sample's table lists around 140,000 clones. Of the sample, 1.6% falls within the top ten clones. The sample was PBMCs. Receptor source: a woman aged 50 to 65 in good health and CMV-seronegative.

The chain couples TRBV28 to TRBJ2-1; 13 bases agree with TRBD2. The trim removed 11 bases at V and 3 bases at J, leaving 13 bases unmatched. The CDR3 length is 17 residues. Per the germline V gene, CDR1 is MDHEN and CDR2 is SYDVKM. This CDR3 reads CAAQVLAGGGLYNEQFF. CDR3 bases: TGTGCCGCTCAGGTACTAGCGGGAGGGGGGCTCTACAATGAGCAGTTCTTC.

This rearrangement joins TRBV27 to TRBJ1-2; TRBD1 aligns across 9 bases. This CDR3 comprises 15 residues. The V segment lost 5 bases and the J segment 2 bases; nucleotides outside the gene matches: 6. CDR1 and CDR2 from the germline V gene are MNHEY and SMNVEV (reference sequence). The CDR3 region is CASSLTGGANYGYTF. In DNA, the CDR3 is TGTGCCAGCAGTCTAACAGGGGGCGCGAACTATGGCTACACCTTC.

CDR3 in DNA: TGTGCCTGGAGTTCAGGGTCCTACGAGCAGTACTTC. Translating it yields CAWSSGSYEQYF. The chain couples TRBV30 to TRBJ2-7; D is possibly TRBD1 (5 bases). Trimming shortened V by 2 bases and J by 1 base, and 6 bases separated the two germline ends. The CDR3 consists of 12 residues. Germline assignment: CDR1 GTSNPN and CDR2 SVGIG (reference sequence). Together with reference TRBV30 and TRBJ2-7, the CDR3 gives the full variable domain: SQTIHQWPATLVQPVGSPLSLECTVEGTSNPNLYWYRQAAGRGLQLLFYSVGIGQISSEVPQNLSASRPQDRQFILSSKKLLLSDSGFYLCAWSSGSYEQYFGPGTRLTVT.

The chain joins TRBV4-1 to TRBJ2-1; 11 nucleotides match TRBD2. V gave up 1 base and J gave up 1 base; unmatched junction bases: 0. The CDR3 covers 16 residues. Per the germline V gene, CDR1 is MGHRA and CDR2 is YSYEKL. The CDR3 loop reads CASSQGLAGSYNEQFF. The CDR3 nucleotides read TGCGCCAGCAGCCAAGGACTAGCGGGGTCCTACAATGAGCAGTTCTTC.

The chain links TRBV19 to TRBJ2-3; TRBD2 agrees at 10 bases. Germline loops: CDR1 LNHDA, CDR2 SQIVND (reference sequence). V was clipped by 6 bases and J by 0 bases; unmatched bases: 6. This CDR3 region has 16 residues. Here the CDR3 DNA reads TGTGCCAGTAGGGATCAGCGGGGGGGAAGCACAGATACGCAGTATTTT. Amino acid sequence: CASRDQRGGSTDTQYF.

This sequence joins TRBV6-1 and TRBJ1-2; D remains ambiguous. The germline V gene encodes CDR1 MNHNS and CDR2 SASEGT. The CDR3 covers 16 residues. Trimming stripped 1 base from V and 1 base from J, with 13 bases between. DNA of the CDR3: TGTGCCAGCAGTGAAGTCGGAGGGAGCTTTAACTATGGCTACACCTTC. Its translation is CASSEVGGSFNYGYTF.